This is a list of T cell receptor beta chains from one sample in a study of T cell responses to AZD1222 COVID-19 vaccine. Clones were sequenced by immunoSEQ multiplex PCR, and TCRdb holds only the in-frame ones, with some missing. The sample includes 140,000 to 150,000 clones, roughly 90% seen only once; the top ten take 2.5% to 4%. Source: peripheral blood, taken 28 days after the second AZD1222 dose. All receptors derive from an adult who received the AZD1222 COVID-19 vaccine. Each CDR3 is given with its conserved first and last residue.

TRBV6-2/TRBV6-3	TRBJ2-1	CASSRPRTEYNEQFF
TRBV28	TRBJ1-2	CASSLTGGEYGYTF
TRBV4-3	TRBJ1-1	CASSQDLTTGNTEAFF
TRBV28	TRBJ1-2	CASSLRRGGGLSMTF
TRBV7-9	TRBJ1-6	CASRKSSGQLDSPLHF
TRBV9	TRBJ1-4	CASSPSGANEKLFF
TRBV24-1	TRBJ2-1	CATSASLAGLHEQFF
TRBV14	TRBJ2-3	CASSQAKMTDTQYF
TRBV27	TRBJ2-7	CASSLFGEGPYEQYF
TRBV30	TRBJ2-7	CAWSVGLAVEQYF
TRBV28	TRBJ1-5	CASSKGSSRAQPQHF
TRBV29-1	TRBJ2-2	CSVERLRRLESGELFF
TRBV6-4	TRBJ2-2	CASSDAARGTGELFF
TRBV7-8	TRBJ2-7	CASSLTGEAYEQYF
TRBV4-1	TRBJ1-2	CASSETPNRGNGYTF
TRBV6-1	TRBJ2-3	CASSVAPGLLSTDTQYF
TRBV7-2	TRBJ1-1	CASSLQMNTEAFF
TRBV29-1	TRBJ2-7	CSVGKVGEQYF
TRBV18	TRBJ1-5	CASSPRGQGGNQPQHF
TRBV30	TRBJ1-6	CAWKGGWNSPLHF
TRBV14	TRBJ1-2	CASSPLGGGGGYTF
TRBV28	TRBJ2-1	CASSWKLAGGHEQFF
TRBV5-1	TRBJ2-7	CASSLARNKFYEQYF
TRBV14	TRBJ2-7	CASTSTGLAGWEQYF
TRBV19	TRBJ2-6	CASSIPGANVLTF
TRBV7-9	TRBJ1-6	CASSLRLRGNSPLHF
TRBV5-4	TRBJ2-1	CASSPTQVYNEQFF
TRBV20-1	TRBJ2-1	CSASWGGGPYNEQFF
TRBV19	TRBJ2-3	CASSVQGGRAGGADTQYF
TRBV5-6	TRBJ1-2	CASSLGRDDYGYTF
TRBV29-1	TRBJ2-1	CSVASLSINNNEQFF
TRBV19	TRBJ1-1	CASSITGSNTEAFF
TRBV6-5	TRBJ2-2	CASRKDTNTGELFF
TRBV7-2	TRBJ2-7	CASSLLDGGYEQYF
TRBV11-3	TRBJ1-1	CASSLQGLDTEAFF
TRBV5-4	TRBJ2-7	CASSPTGTRDREQYF
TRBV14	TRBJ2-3	CASSPSSRTDTQYF
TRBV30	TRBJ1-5	CAWSVSGTQPQHF
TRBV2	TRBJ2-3	CASSELVRTDTQYF
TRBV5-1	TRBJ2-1	CASSWTGGEQFF
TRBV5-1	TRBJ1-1	CASSATERLNTEAFF
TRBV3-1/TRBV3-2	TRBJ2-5	CASSQEGPQETQYF
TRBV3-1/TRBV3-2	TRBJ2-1	CASSRAGGSAYNEQFF
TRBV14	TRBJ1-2	CASSQRTAYGYTF
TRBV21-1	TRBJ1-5	CASSSTPGLTQPQHF
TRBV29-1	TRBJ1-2	CSVEGWNYGYTF
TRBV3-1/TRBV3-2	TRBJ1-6	CASSQESYNSPLHF
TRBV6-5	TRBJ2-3	CASSYEGSTDTQYF